What follows is one T cell receptor beta chain and its context. Many counts were recorded for this clonotype. There is no known antigen for this receptor. No base quality values were provided; no much bigger clone lies one nucleotide off. For unsorted PBMC libraries, 2 million PBMCs were used after storage in RNAlater at -80 degrees C until RNA extraction. The multiple sclerosis patients were enrolled in a US clinical protocol that evaluated disease progression with magnetic resonance imaging. Peripheral blood underwent Ficoll-Hypaque density gradient centrifugation to isolate PBMCs, which were then cryopreserved in liquid nitrogen. This specimen comes from a study of neurological immune-mediated disorders (dated 2019 in TCRdb). As for the study more broadly: Of the approximately 34 multiple sclerosis patients, roughly 30 had relapsing-remitting MS and 3 had secondary progressive MS. The study compared peripheral blood TCR-beta repertoires of HTLV-I-associated myelopathy (HAM/TSP) patients, multiple sclerosis patients and healthy controls using UMI-based sequencing. The cohort was made up of around 70 subjects, consisting of about 14 HAM/TSP patients, about 34 multiple sclerosis patients and about 20 healthy controls. Longitudinal samples, technical triplicates and paired sorted CD4+ and CD8+ T-cell subsets, alongside PBMC samples, were included among the roughly 98 TCR-beta libraries. Points the paper makes about the study in general: TCR clonal expansion was greatest in HAM/TSP patients and smallest in MS patients, who ranked below even healthy controls. No identical CDR3 amino acid sequences were found to be shared among expanded clones across subjects, suggesting that TCR-beta repertoires were private in all groups. Phylogenetic analysis grouped repertoires from 18 of 34 MS patients into a cluster of related CDR3 sequences, suggesting a possible repertoire-level signature. The MS cluster was not associated with any clinical or MRI features, and the authors stated that larger cohorts are needed.

Sequences SEHNR (CDR1) and FQNEAQ (CDR2) are obtained from the germline V gene (reference sequence). Spanning cysteine to phenylalanine, the CDR3 consists of 16 amino acids. Just CDR3 DNA is preserved here, 48 bases in frame from base 1. V and J lose 4 bases and 0 bases, and a span of 13 bases separates them. cDNA was synthesized by template-switch 5'RACE using a primer with a 10-nucleotide random unique molecular identifier that tagged each TCR transcript. Every sequencing run covered 15-18 subjects and yielded more than 180 million TCR-beta sequences. The RNeasy kit was used for extraction of total RNA. Using the KAPA Real-time Library Amplification kit, TCR-beta VDJ regions were amplified with primers for the TCR constant region and the 5'RACE anchor. Sample indexes and Illumina adaptors were added in a first PCR, and a second PCR then increased library yield. After purification with Ampure beads, the TCR product of roughly 650 bp was size-selected on a 2% E-gel SizeSelection system. Before pooling, libraries had their quality checked on a Bioanalyzer, their concentration measured with Qubit, and their quantity determined with the Kapa Library Quantification kit. An Illumina HiSeq 2500 sequenced the libraries paired-end 2 x 150 bp. To increase sequence diversity, about 25-31% phiX was spiked into each library pool. In the paper's pipeline: The quality-filtered reads were processed with the UMI-based MiGEC pipeline, whose error correction step removed more than 75% of the raw TCR sequences. IMGT germline references were used for aligning VDJ genes, and each clonotype was defined as a unique CDR3 amino acid sequence together with its V-J genes. Clonal expansion, Shannon diversity and CDR3 relatedness were evaluated with VDJtools (CalcPairwiseDistances, ClusterSamples), while phylogenetic trees were built in CLCbio workbench. Clones with at least 8 unique UMIs were defined as expanded, with this threshold being based on coefficient-of-variation modelling across technical triplicates. Starting from the raw public reads, TCRdb applied fastp trimming at Q25, assembled clones with MiXCR and retained in-frame beta chains. CDR3 protein sequences are deduplicated, and each keeps its most common genes and DNA. The V and J calls come from TCRdb's annotation, not from the publication. The sample data list some 60,000 distinct CDR3 sequences, and around 3.8% of these were observed just once. The top ten hold less than 2.5% of the sample.

This clonotype was sampled from a woman in her fifties or sixties with multiple sclerosis. What was sequenced was PBMCs. The chain uses TRBV7-9 and TRBJ2-1; possibly the D gene is TRBD2, per 6 matching bases. CDR3 reads: CASSSRAGISYNEQFF. At the DNA level, the sequence is TGTGCCAGCAGCTCCAGAGCGGGTATCTCCTACAATGAGCAGTTCTTC.